Shown below are 14 T cell receptor beta chains from a single sample sequenced in a study of T cell responses to AZD1222 COVID-19 vaccine. Libraries were prepared by immunoSEQ multiplex PCR; TCRdb keeps only in-frame clonotypes and omits some of them. The sample holds 100,000 to 120,000 clones, around nine tenths seen once. The starting material was peripheral blood, obtained on day 0 of AZD1222 vaccination. These receptors all stem from an adult in good health.

The chain couples TRBV11-3 to TRBJ2-2; 7 bases map to TRBD1. Germline V gene lookup returns CDR1 SGHNT and CDR2 YENEEA. This CDR3 has 15 amino acids. V gave up 1 base and J gave up 1 base; unmatched junction bases: 0. CDR3 coding DNA: TGTGCCAGCAGCTTAGCAGGGGGGAACACCGGGGAGCTGTTTTTT. As protein: CASSLAGGNTGELFF.

This clone occurred once. The chain employs TRBV18 and TRBJ1-4; D ambiguous. CDR1 KGHSH and CDR2 LQKENI come from the germline V gene. The germline V and J ends were trimmed by 6 bases and 1 base, with 12 bases remaining between them. The CDR3 consists of 15 residues. Here the CDR3 reads CASSERGGTNEKLFF. The CDR3 coding sequence is TGTGCCAGCTCCGAACGCGGCGGAACTAATGAAAAACTGTTTTTT. Full variable domain (remainder filled in from reference TRBV18 and TRBJ1-4): NAGVMQNPRHLVRRRGQEARLRCSPMKGHSHVYWYRQLPEEGLKFMVYLQKENIIDESGMPKERFSAEFPKEGPSILRIQQVVRGDSAAYFCASSERGGTNEKLFFGSGTQLSVL.

This clone has just one count. Sequence at one end of the junction differs from germline and may be a read error. The rearrangement uses TRBV7-9 and TRBJ2-7; 9 bases line up with TRBD2. The CDR3 runs to 13 residues. Germline loops: CDR1 SEHNR, CDR2 FQNEAQ (reference sequence). The CDR3 spells CASSPGTSRKESF. In DNA, the CDR3 is TGTGCCAGCAGCCCAGGGACTAGCAGAAAAGAATCCTTC. The variable domain in full, with the rest retrieved from reference TRBV7-9 and TRBJ2-7, is DTGVSQNPRHKITKRGQNVTFRCDPISEHNRLYWYRQTLGQGPEFLTYFQNEAQLEKSRLLSDRFSAERPKGSFSTLEIQRTEQGDSAMYLCASSPGTSRKESFGPGTRLTVT.

This chain joins TRBV5-6 and TRBJ2-3; 9 bases align to TRBD1. V was clipped by 8 bases and J by 4 bases; unmatched bases: 8. Germline CDR1 reads SGHDT; CDR2 reads YYEEEE. The CDR3 consists of 14 residues. For the CDR3, the DNA is TGTGCCAGTTGTCCGGGACAGGGCGCAGATACGCAGTATTTT. This gives the protein CASCPGQGADTQYF.

The V call is TRBV18, the J call TRBJ1-3; D remains unclear. Germline CDR1 KGHSH, CDR2 LQKENI. Deletions cut 5 bases from V and 0 bases from J, with 17 bases between. The CDR3 length is 17 residues. CDR3 coding DNA: TGTGCCAGCTCATCATCGATCGCGGGCGTCTCTGGAAACACCATATATTTT. Residues: CASSSSIAGVSGNTIYF.

The V call is TRBV3-1 (or the pseudogene TRBV3-2), the J call TRBJ2-5; 8 bases line up with TRBD2. The CDR3 runs 15 residues. The J segment lost 1 base and the V segment lost 3 bases, leaving 4 bases of the junction unmatched. From germline, CDR1 is LGHDT and CDR2 YNNKEL (reference sequence). Written as DNA, the CDR3 is TGTGCCAGCAGCCACCCGACTAGCGCCCAAGAGACCCAGTACTTC. Amino acid sequence: CASSHPTSAQETQYF.

The CDR3 reads CASSPTGGGTEAFF. CDR3 DNA: TGTGCCAGCAGTCCGACAGGGGGGGGCACTGAAGCTTTCTTT. The chain combines TRBV6-2 or TRBV6-3 with TRBJ1-1; 9 bases line up with TRBD1. Germline loops: CDR1 MNHEY, CDR2 SVGEGT. The CDR3 runs 14 residues. The trim removed 5 bases at V and 4 bases at J, leaving 5 bases unmatched.

A remark on this clone: One junction end does not reproduce the germline sequence, and a read error may be involved. The gene calls are TRBV15 and TRBJ1-2; 7 nucleotides line up with TRBD1. Germline lookup yields CDR1 LNHNV and CDR2 YYDKDF (reference sequence). CDR3 length equals 14 residues. CDR3: CATSRDRANYGYTF. CDR3 nucleotide sequence: TGTGCCACCAGCCGAGACAGGGCCAACTATGGCTACACCTTC.

The V and J genes are TRBV28 and TRBJ2-7; D possibly corresponds to TRBD2 (6 bases). The length of the CDR3 is 14 residues. The ends were cut back, 5 bases at V and 4 bases at J, with 15 bases in the middle. Looked up from germline, CDR1 is MDHEN and CDR2 is SYDVKM. The CDR3 loop reads CASSPSGGLYEQYF. The CDR3 nucleotides read TGTGCCAGCAGTCCCAGTGGAGGGCTGTACGAGCAGTACTTC. The variable domain in full, completed from reference TRBV28 and TRBJ2-7, reads DVKVTQSSRYLVKRTGEKVFLECVQDMDHENMFWYRQDPGLGLRLIYFSYDVKMKEKGDIPEGYSVSREKKERFSLILESASTNQTSMYLCASSPSGGLYEQYFGPGTRLTVT.

The rearrangement links TRBV19 to TRBJ1-3; D is ambiguous. Trimming removed 4 bases from V and 7 bases from J, with 11 bases in between. The germline CDR1 and CDR2 sequences are LNHDA and SQIVND (reference sequence). This CDR3 is built from 13 residues. The CDR3 is CASSTGSGNTIYF. The DNA for the CDR3 is TGTGCCAGTAGTACGGGATCGGGGAACACCATATATTTT.

This clone was seen just once. V gene TRBV18 combines with J gene TRBJ1-4, with D uncertain. This CDR3 contains 12 residues. Looked up from germline, CDR1 is KGHSH and CDR2 is LQKENI. Between the trimmed V and J ends, which lost 6 bases and 2 bases, there was a span of 4 bases. CDR3 loop: CASSRTNEKLFF. CDR3 sequence (DNA): TGTGCCAGCTCTCGGACTAATGAAAAACTGTTTTTT.

The chain employs TRBV19 and TRBJ1-5; 8 bases are a match to TRBD1. The germline gives CDR1 LNHDA, CDR2 SQIVND (reference sequence). V shed 7 bases, J shed 5 bases, and the junction held 1 base outside the gene matches. The CDR3 spans 12 residues. The CDR3 is CASNRGDQPQHF. CDR3 DNA sequence: TGTGCCAGTAACAGGGGGGATCAGCCCCAGCATTTT.

This sequence joins TRBV6-9 and TRBJ1-6; D remains ambiguous. V dropped 2 bases and J dropped 0 bases, with 11 bases sitting between them. The length of the CDR3 is 17 residues. Germline CDR1 and CDR2: MNHGY and SVAAGI. The CDR3 sequence is CASSYGSANSYNSPLHF. The CDR3 nucleotides are TGTGCCAGCAGTTATGGGTCAGCAAACTCCTATAATTCACCCCTCCACTTT.

This clone turned up a few times. The chain uses TRBV7-2 and TRBJ1-1; D unresolved. V lost 8 bases and J lost 1, with 11 bases in between. CDR1 and CDR2 from the germline V gene are SGHTA and FQGNSA. This CDR3 comprises 13 residues. The CDR3 DNA sequence: TGTGCCAGCGGTCAAGGGCAGAACACTGAAGCTTTCTTT. This sequence encodes CASGQGQNTEAFF.